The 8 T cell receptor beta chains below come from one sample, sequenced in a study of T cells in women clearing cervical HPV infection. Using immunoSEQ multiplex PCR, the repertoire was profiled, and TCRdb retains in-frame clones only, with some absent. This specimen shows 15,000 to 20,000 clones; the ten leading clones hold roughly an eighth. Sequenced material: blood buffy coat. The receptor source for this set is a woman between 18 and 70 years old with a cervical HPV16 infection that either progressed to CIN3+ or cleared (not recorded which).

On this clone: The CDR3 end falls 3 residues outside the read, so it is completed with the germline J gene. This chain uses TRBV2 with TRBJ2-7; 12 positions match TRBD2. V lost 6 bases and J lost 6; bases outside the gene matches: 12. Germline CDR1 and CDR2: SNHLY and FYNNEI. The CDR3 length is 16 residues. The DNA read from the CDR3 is TGTGCCAGCAGGGGAAGGGAACTAGCGGGGGGCTTCGAG. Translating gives CASRGRELAGGFE. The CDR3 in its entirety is CASRGRELAGGFEQYF.

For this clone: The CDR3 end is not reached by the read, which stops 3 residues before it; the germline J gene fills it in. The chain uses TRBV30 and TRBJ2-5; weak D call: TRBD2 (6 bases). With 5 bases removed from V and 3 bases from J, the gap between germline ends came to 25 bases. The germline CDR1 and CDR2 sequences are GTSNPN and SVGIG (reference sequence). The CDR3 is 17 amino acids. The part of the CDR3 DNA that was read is TGTGCCTGGGCCGAGGGGCAGGGAGGTTGGGGCAAAGAGACC. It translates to CAWAEGQGGWGKET. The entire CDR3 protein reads CAWAEGQGGWGKETQYF. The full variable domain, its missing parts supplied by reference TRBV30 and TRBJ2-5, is SQTIHQWPATLVQPVGSPLSLECTVEGTSNPNLYWYRQAAGRGLQLLFYSVGIGQISSEVPQNLSASRPQDRQFILSSKKLLLSDSGFYLCAWAEGQGGWGKETQYFGPGTRLLVL.

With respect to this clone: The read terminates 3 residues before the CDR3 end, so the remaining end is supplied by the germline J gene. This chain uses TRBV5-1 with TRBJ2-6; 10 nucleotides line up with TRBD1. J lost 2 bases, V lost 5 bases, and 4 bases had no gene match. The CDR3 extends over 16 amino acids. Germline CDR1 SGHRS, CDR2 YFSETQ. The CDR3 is CASRDRGEAGANVLTF. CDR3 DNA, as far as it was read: TGCGCCAGCAGGGACAGGGGGGAAGCTGGGGCCAACGTC.

The DNA read from the CDR3 is TGTGCCATCAGTGATTACGGTTCAACTAATGAAAAA. Its translation: CAISDYGSTNEK. The entire CDR3 sequence reads CAISDYGSTNEKLFF. The genes are TRBV10-3 and TRBJ1-4, with no clear D. The sequenced fragment ends 3 residues before the CDR3 boundary, so the rest is inferred from the germline J gene. Per germline, CDR1 ENHRY and CDR2 SYGVKD. Trimming shortened V by 3 bases and J by 0 bases, and 8 bases separated the two germline ends. The CDR3 spans 15 residues.

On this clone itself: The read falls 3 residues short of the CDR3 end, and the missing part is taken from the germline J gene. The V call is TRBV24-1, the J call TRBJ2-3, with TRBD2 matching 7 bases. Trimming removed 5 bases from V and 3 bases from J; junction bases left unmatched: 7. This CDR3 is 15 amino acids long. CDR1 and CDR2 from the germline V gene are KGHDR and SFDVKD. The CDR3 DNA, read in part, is TGTGCCACCAGTGGCGGCGGGAGTCTTACAGATACG. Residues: CATSGGGSLTDT. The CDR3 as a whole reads CATSGGGSLTDTQYF.

CDR3 protein: CATRGADSYNEQFF. The sequenced CDR3 bases are TGTGCCACGCGGGGGGCCGACTCCTACAATGAG. The rearrangement joins TRBV15 to TRBJ2-1; 8 bases fit TRBD2. The CDR3 end is not reached by the read, which stops 3 residues before it; the germline J gene fills it in. The CDR3 totals 14 residues. Germline trimming cut 9 bases from V and 0 bases from J; bases unmatched to any gene: 4. CDR1 and CDR2 (germline): LNHNV, YYDKDF (reference sequence).

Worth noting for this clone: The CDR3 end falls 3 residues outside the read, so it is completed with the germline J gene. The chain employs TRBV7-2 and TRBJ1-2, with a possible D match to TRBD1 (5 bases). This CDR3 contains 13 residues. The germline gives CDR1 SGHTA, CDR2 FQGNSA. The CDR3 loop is CASSLNRGGGYTF. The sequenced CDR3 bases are TGTGCCAGCAGCTTAAATCGGGGGGGAGGC. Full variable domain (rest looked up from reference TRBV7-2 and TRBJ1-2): GAGVSQSPSNKVTEKGKDVELRCDPISGHTALYWYRQSLGQGLEFLIYFQGNSAPDKSGLPSDRFSAERTGGSVSTLTIQRTQQEDSAVYLCASSLNRGGGYTFGSGTRLTVV.

CDR3 loop: CASSKPGLSSYEQYF. Incomplete CDR3 DNA: TGTGCCAGCAGTAAACCGGGACTCAGCTCCTACGAG. This chain links TRBV6-2 or TRBV6-3 with TRBJ2-7; D possibly corresponds to TRBD2 (6 bases). The read is 3 residues too short to cover the CDR3 end, so that end is filled in from the germline J gene. This CDR3 comprises 15 residues. The germline V and J ends were trimmed by 5 bases and 0 bases, with 14 bases remaining between them. The germline V gene encodes CDR1 MNHEY and CDR2 SVGEGT.